The TCR beta chain described here comes from a study of T cell repertoires in cytomegalovirus infection. Study-level information: CMV infection plus the matching HLA type was flagged by public TCR beta signatures. Study-wide findings and caveats: There were HLA-C-restricted CMV-specific TCR beta clonotypes dominating the ex vivo response. Adding up the frequency of public TCR beta families identified people who carried CMV plus the relevant HLA.

TCRdb itself ran the reads through MiXCR, one entry per CDR3 protein. The sample lists approximately 97,000 distinct CDR3 sequences; more than 15% were seen once. The germline V gene has CDR1 SEHNR and CDR2 FQNEAQ (reference sequence). The CDR3 runs to 11 residues. Trimming removed 2 bases at V and 5 bases at J, with 4 bases between. This clonotype has a count of ten or more. Antigen: not known. The specimen was PBMCs. This receptor was taken from a human donor in good health (CMV status not recorded). Some clones in this sample may be carry-over from other donors' samples. The rearrangement uses TRBV7-9 and TRBJ2-7; D call uncertain. As DNA, the CDR3 is TGTGCCAGCAGCTTAATGGACGAGCAGTACTTC. It yields the protein CASSLMDEQYF. Based on the CDR3 plus reference TRBV7-9 and TRBJ2-7, the full variable domain is DTGVSQNPRHKITKRGQNVTFRCDPISEHNRLYWYRQTLGQGPEFLTYFQNEAQLEKSRLLSDRFSAERPKGSFSTLEIQRTEQGDSAMYLCASSLMDEQYFGPGTRLTVT.